This T cell receptor (beta chain) was documented in a study of identical twins. V lost 8 bases and J 1 base, leaving 14 bases between the germline ends. Germline V lookup: CDR1 SGHTA, CDR2 FQGNSA. CDR3 length: 15 residues. TCRdb passed the 5' RACE reads through MiXCR, listing each CDR3 protein once. The sample includes 450,000 or so distinct CDR3 sequences, 13% to 15% of them seen just once. This sample also belongs to another study, concerning yellow fever vaccine responses in identical twins.

The sequence derives from a woman between 18 and 29 years old in good health. Sequenced input: CD4+ T cells sorted from blood. The J gene is TRBJ2-2, the V gene TRBV7-2, with unresolved D. CDR3 region: CASGNDNLNTGELFF. Written as DNA, the CDR3 is TGTGCCAGCGGGAACGACAATTTGAACACCGGGGAGCTGTTTTTT.